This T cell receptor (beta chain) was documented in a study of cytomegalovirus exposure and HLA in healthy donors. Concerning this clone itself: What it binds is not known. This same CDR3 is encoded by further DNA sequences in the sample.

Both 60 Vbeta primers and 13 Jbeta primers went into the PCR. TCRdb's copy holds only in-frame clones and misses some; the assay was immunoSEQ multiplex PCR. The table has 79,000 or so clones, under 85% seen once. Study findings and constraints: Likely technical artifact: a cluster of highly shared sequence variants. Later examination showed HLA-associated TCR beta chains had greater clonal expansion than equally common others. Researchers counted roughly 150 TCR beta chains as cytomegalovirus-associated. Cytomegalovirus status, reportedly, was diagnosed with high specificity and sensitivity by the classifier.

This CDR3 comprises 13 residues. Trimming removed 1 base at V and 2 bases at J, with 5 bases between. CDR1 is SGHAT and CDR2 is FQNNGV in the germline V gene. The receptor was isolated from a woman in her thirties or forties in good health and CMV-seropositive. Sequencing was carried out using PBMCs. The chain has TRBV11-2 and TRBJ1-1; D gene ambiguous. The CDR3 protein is CASSLARNTEAFF. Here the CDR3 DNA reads TGTGCCAGCAGCTTAGCCAGAAACACTGAAGCTTTCTTT.